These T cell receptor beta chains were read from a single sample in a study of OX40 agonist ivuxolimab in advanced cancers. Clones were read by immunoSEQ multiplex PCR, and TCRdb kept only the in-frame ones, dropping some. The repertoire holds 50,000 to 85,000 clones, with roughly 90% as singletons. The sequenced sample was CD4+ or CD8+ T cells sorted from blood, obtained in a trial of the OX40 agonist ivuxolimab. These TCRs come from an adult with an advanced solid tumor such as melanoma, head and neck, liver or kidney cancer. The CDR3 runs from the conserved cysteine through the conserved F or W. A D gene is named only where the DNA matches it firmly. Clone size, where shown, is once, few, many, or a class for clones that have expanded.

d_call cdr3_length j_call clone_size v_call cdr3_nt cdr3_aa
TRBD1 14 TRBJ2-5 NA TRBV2 TGTGCCAGCAGTTGGAGACAGGGTAGCGAGACCCAGTACTTC CASSWRQGSETQYF
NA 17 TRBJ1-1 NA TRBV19 TGTGCCAGTACTCCAGACGTGGGACGGGTCGTGTACACTGAAGCTTTCTTT CASTPDVGRVVYTEAFF
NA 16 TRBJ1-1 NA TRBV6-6 TGTGCCAGCGTCCGTGTGTATAGTCAATTGAACACTGAAGCTTTCTTT CASVRVYSQLNTEAFF
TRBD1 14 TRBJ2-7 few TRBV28 TGTGCCAGCAGTTCGGGGACAGGGGGCTACGAGCAGTACTTC CASSSGTGGYEQYF
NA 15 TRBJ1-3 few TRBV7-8 TGTGCCAGCAGCTTAGGCCAGTTCCCTGGAAACACCATATATTTT CASSLGQFPGNTIYF
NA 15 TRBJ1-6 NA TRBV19 TGTGCCAGTAGTATAGGCGACAGTACACAGGCACCCCTCCACTTT CASSIGDSTQAPLHF
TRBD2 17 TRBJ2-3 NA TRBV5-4 TGTGCCAGCAGCCCGACTTTGCGGGGGTCTGGCACAGATACGCAGTATTTT CASSPTLRGSGTDTQYF
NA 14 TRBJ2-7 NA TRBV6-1 TGTGCCAGCAGACAGACCGAAACTACCTACGAGCAGTACTTC CASRQTETTYEQYF
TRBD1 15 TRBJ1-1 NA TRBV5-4 TGTGCCAGCAGCTCGACAGGGCCTGTGAACACTGAAGCTTTCTTT CASSSTGPVNTEAFF
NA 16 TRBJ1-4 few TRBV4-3 TGCGCCAGCAGCCAAGATAGAGGACAGTTAAATGAAAAACTGTTTTTT CASSQDRGQLNEKLFF
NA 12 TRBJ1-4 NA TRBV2 TGTGCCAGCCGGACAGAAAATGAAAAACTGTTTTTT CASRTENEKLFF
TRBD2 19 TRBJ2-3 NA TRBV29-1 TGCAGCGTTGAAGAGGGTGGGACTAGCGGGGGGGCCGGAACAGATACGCAGTATTTT CSVEEGGTSGGAGTDTQYF
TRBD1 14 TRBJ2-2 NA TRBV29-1 TGCAGCGCCTCCCGGACAGGTTTAACCGGGGAGCTGTTTTTT CSASRTGLTGELFF
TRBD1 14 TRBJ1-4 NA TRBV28 TGTGCCAGCAGTTCGGACAGGGCGGGTGAAAAACTGTTTTTT CASSSDRAGEKLFF
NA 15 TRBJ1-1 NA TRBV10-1 TGCGCCAGCAGTGGGGACGCTGCGCAAAACACTGAAGCTTTCTTT CASSGDAAQNTEAFF
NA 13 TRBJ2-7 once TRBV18 TGTGCCAGCTCACCGACAGGAATGGGCGAGCAGTACTTC CASSPTGMGEQYF
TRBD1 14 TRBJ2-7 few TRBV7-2 TGTGCCAGCAGCTCCGGACAGGCGTTGAGCGAGCAGTACTTC CASSSGQALSEQYF
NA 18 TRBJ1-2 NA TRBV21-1 TGTGCCAGCAGCCCCCGTTCACTCGACAGACCTGCCAACTATGGCTACACCTTC CASSPRSLDRPANYGYTF
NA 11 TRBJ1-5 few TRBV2 TGTGCCAGCAGTGAGGATCAGCCCCAGCATTTT CASSEDQPQHF
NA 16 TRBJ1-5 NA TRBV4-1 TGCGCCAGCAGCCAAGGGGAGGGGGGCGGCAATCAGCCCCAGCATTTT CASSQGEGGGNQPQHF
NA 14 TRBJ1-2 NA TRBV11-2 TGTGCCAGCAGCTTAGGACACCCCAACTATGGCTACACCTTC CASSLGHPNYGYTF
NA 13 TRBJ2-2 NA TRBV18 TGTGCCAGCTCACCGGGGGCGTCCGGGGAGCTGTTTTTT CASSPGASGELFF
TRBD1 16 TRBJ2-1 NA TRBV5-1 TGCGCCAGCAGCTTGGTGGTTAGGGGGCAATACAATGAGCAGTTCTTC CASSLVVRGQYNEQFF
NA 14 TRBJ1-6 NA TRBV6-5 TGTGGGGTCCGCGCTCAGCGGTGGGATTCACCCCTCCACTTT CGVRAQRWDSPLHF
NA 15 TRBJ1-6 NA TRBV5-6 TGTGCCAGCAGCTTGGCAAGGCAGCAAAATTCACCCCTCCACTTT CASSLARQQNSPLHF
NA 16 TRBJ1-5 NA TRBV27 TGTGCCAGCAGAAAGACCGACGATAGTAGCAATCAGCCCCAGCATTTT CASRKTDDSSNQPQHF
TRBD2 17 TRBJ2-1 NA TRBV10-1 TGCGCCAGCAGTCCTGGGACTAGCGGGCCAGACTACAATGAGCAGTTCTTC CASSPGTSGPDYNEQFF
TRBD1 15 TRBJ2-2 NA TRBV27 TGTGCCAGCAGAACAGGGGGCGTAGACACCGGGGAGCTGTTTTTT CASRTGGVDTGELFF
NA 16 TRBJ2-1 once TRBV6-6 TGTGCCAGCAGGACTAGTGGGGGCAGCATCAGTAATGAGCAGTTCTTC CASRTSGGSISNEQFF
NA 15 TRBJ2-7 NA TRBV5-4 TGTGCCAGCAGCGGCCGGGACGTAAACTCCTACGAGCAGTACTTC CASSGRDVNSYEQYF
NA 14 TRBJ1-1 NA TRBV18 TGTGCCAGCTCACTGCAGGGACTGAACACTGAAGCTTTCTTT CASSLQGLNTEAFF
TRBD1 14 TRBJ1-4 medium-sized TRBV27 TGTGCCAGCAGTTTCGGACAGGCAAATGAAAAACTGTTTTTT CASSFGQANEKLFF
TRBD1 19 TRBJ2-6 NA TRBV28 TGTGCCAGCAGTTTACGCGGACAGGGGATTGGCTCTGGGGCCAACGTCCTGACTTTC CASSLRGQGIGSGANVLTF
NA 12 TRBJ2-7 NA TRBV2 TGTGCCAGCAGCCTGGGACTCTACGAGCAGTACTTC CASSLGLYEQYF
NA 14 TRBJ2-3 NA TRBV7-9 TGTGCCAGCAGCTTAGAGGCGAACACAGATACGCAGTATTTT CASSLEANTDTQYF
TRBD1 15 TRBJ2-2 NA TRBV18 TGTGCCAGCTCGCGGACAGGGGGAAACACCGGGGAGCTGTTTTTT CASSRTGGNTGELFF
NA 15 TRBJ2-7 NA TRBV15 TGTGCCACCAGCAGAGTGGGGGGCGCGAACTACGAGCAGTACTTC CATSRVGGANYEQYF